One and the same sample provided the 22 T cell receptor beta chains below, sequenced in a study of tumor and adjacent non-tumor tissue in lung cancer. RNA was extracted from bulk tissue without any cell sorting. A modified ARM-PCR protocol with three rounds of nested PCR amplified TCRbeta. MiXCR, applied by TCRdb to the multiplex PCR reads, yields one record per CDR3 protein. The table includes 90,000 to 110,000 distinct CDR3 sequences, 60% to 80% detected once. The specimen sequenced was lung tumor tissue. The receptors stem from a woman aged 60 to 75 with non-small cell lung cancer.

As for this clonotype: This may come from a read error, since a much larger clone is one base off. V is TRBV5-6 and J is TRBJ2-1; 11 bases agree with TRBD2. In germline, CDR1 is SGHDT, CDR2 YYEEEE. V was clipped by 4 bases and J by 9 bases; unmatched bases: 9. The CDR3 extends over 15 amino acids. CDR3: CASSLRLAGLIEQFF. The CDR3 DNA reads TGTGCCAGCAGCCTCAGACTAGCGGGACTTATTGAGCAGTTCTTC. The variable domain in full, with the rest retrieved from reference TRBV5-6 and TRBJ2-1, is DAGVTQSPTHLIKTRGQQVTLRCSPKSGHDTVSWYQQALGQGPQFIFQYYEEEERQRGNFPDRFSGHQFPNYSSELNVNALLLGDSALYLCASSLRLAGLIEQFFGPGTRLTVL.

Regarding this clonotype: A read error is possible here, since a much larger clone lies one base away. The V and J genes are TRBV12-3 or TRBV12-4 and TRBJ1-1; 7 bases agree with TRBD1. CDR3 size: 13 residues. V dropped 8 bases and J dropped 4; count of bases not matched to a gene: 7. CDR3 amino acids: CASRVDRVTEAFF. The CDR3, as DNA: TGTGCCAGCCGCGTAGACAGGGTCACTGAAGCTTTCTTT.

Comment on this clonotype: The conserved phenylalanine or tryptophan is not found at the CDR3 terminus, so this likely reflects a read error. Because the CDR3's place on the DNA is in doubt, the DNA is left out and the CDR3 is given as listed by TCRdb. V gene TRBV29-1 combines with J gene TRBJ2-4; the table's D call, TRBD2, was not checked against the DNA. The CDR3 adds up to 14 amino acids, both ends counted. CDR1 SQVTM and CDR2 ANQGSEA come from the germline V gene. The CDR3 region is CSVGRDGAKNIQYV.

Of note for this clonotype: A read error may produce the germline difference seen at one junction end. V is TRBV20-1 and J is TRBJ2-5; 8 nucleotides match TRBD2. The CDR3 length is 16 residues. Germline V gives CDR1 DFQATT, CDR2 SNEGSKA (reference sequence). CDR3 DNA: TGCAATGCTAGAGATTTTACTAGCGGTCTCGGGGAGAGCCAGTACTTC. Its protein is CNARDFTSGLGESQYF.

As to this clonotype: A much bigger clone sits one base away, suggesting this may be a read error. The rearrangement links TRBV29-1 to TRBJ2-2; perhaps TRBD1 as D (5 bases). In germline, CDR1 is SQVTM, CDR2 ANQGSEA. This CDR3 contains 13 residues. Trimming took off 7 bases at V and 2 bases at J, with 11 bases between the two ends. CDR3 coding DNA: TGCAGCGCTGAGACAGTAAACACCGGGGAGCTGTTTTTT. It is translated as CSAETVNTGELFF.

The CDR3 coding sequence is TGCAGTGCTAGAGATTCCCAGGATCATGGCTACACCTTC. Encoded protein: CSARDSQDHGYTF. The chain joins TRBV20-1 to TRBJ1-2; D is undetermined. Germline assignment: CDR1 DFQATT and CDR2 SNEGSKA (reference sequence). This CDR3 is 13 amino acids long. Between the trimmed V and J ends, which lost 0 bases and 6 bases, there was a span of 11 bases.

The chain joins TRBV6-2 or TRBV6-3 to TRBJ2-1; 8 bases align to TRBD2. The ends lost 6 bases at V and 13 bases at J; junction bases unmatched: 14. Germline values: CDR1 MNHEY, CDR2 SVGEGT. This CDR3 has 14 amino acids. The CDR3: CASSGLAPYNVQFF. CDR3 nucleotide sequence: TGTGCCAGCAGCGGACTAGCCCCCTACAATGTCCAGTTCTTC.

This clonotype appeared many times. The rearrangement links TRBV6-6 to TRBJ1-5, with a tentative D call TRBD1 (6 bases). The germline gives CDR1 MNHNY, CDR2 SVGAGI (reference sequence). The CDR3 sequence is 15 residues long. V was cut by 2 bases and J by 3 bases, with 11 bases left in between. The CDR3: CASSYGGGPNQPQHF. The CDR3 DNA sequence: TGTGCCAGCAGTTACGGGGGCGGGCCCAATCAGCCCCAGCATTTT.

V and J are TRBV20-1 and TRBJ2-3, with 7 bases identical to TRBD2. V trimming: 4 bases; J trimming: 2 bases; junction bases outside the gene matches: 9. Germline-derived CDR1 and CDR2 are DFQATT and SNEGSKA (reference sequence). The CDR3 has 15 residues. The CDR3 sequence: CSAISGGGNTDTQYF. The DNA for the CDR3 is TGCAGTGCTATTTCTGGGGGGGGAAACACAGATACGCAGTATTTT.

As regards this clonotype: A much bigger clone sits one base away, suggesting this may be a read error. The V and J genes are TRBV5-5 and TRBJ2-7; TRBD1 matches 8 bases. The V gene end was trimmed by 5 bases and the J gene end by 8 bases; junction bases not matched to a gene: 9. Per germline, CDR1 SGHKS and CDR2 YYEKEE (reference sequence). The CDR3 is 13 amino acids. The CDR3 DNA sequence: TGTGCCAGCAGATTCAACAGGGGGAGACAGCAGTACTTC. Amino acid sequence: CASRFNRGRQQYF. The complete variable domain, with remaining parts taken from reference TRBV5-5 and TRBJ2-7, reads DAGVTQSPTHLIKTRGQQVTLRCSPISGHKSVSWYQQVLGQGPQFIFQYYEKEERGRGNFPDRFSARQFPNYSSELNVNALLLGDSALYLCASRFNRGRQQYFGPGTRLTVT.

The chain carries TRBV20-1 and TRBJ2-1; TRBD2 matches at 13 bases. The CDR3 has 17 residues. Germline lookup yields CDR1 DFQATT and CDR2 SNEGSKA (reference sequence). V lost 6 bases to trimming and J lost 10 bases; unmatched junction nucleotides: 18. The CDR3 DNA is TGCAGTGCCCCTGATGCCGCGAGAACTAGCGGGAGGGACGAGCAGTTCTTC. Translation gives CSAPDAARTSGRDEQFF.

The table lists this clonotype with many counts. CDR3 sequence: CSARVGRVIHEQYF. In DNA form, the CDR3 reads TGCAGTGCTAGAGTCGGGAGGGTTATCCACGAGCAGTACTTC. The rearrangement uses TRBV20-1 and TRBJ2-7, with 8 bases that match TRBD2. Losses at the gene ends were 1 base for V and 5 bases for J; bases not matched to a gene: 7. This CDR3 is 14 amino acids long. CDR1 is DFQATT and CDR2 is SNEGSKA in the germline V gene (reference sequence).

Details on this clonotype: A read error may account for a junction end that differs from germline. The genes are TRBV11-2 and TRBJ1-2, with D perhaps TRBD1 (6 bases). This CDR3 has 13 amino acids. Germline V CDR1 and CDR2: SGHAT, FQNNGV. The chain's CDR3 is CASSLQGNYGYTF. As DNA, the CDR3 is TGTGCTAGCAGCCTACAGGGAAACTATGGCTACACCTTC.

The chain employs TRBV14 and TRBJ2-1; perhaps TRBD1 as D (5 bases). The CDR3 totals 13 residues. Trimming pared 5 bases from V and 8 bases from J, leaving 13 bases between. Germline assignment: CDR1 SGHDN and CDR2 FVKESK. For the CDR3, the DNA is TGTGCCAGCAGCTCGAACAGGAATGATGAGCAGTTCTTC. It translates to CASSSNRNDEQFF.

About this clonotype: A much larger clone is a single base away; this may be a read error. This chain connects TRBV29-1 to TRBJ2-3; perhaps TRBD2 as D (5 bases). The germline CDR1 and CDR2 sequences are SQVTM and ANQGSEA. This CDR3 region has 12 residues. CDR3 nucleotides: TGCTGCGTTGTGACCGGGGCAGATACGCAGTATTTT. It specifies CCVVTGADTQYF.

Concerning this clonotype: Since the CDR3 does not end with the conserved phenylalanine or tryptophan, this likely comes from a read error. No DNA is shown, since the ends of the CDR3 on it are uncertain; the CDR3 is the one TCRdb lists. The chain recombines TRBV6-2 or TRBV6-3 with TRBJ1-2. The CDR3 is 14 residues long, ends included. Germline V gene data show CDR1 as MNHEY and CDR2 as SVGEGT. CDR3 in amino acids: CASSPQEGWRGHTS.

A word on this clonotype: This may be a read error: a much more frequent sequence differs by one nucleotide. This chain's CDR3 is CASSVVAGAWELFF. The CDR3 DNA sequence: TGTGCCAGCAGCGTAGTAGCGGGAGCCTGGGAGCTGTTTTTT. This chain links TRBV9 with TRBJ2-2; 9 positions agree with TRBD2. Losses at the gene ends were 0 bases for V and 9 bases for J; bases not matched to a gene: 3. The germline V gene has CDR1 SGDLS and CDR2 YYNGEE. The CDR3 runs to 14 residues.

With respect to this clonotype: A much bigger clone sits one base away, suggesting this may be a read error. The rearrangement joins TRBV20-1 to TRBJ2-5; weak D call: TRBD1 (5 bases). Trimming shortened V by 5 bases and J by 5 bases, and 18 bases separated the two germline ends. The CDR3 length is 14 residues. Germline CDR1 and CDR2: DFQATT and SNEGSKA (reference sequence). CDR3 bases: TGCAGTGCTCAGAAGGGTCCTTCAGGGGAGACCCAGTACTTC. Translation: CSAQKGPSGETQYF.

CDR3: CASSLTGLSYEQYF. CDR3 nucleotide sequence: TGTGCCAGCAGCTTAACGGGACTATCGTACGAGCAGTACTTC. This chain links TRBV7-2 with TRBJ2-7; 7 positions match TRBD2. CDR3 length: 14 amino acids. V shed 2 bases, J shed 4 bases, and the junction held 5 bases outside the gene matches. Germline CDR1 is SGHTA and CDR2 is FQGNSA.

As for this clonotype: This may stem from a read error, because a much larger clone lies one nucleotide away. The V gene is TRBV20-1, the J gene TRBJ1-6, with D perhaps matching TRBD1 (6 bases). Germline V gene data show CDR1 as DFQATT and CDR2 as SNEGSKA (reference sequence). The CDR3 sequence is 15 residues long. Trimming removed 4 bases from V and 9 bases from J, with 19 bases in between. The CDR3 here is CSATIGGRASSPLHF. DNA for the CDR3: TGCAGTGCTACAATTGGGGGCAGGGCGAGTTCACCCCTCCACTTT.

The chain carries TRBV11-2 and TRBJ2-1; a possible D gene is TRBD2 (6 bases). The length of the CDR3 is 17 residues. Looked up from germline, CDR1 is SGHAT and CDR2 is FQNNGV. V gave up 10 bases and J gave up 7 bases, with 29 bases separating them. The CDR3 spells CAIRLRPSGTGYNEQFF. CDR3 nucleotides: TGTGCCATCAGGTTAAGGCCCTCCGGGACTGGCTATAATGAGCAGTTCTTC. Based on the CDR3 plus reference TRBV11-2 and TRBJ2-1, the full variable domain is EAGVAQSPRYKIIEKRQSVAFWCNPISGHATLYWYQQILGQGPKLLIQFQNNGVVDDSQLPKDRFSAERLKGVDSTLKIQPAKLEDSAVYLCAIRLRPSGTGYNEQFFGPGTRLTVL.

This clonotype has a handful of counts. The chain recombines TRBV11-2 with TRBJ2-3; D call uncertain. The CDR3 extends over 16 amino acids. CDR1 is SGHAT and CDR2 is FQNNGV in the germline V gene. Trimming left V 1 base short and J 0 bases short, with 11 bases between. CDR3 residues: CASSLGLSTSTDTQYF. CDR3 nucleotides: TGTGCCAGCAGCTTAGGACTCTCTACTAGCACAGATACGCAGTATTTT.